Presented here are 9 T cell receptor beta chains from one specimen sequenced in a study of beta chain features in type 1 diabetes. The whole isolated RNA underwent reverse transcription, so sequencing captured expressed TCRB transcripts. Measured with immunoSEQ multiplex PCR; TCRdb has only the in-frame clones, and not every one. Of over 120,000 clones in the sample, 9% to 9.5% were seen once. The sequenced sample consisted of central memory CD4+ T cells from blood. All receptors derive from a man in his late teens or twenties in good health.

This clone was observed a few times. The chain combines TRBV11-2 with TRBJ1-2, with TRBD1 matching 8 bases. This CDR3 is 13 amino acids long. Germline lookup yields CDR1 SGHAT and CDR2 FQNNGV. V was pared by 10 bases and J by 2 bases, with 6 bases of the junction left unmatched. In nucleotides, the CDR3 is TGTGCCACCCGGACAGGGCCCAACTATGGCTACACCTTC. It yields the protein CATRTGPNYGYTF.

The chain recombines TRBV7-2 with TRBJ2-7, with 9 bases matching TRBD2. Germline CDR1 reads SGHTA; CDR2 reads FQGNSA. This CDR3 is 15 amino acids long. Germline trimming cut 1 base from V and 6 bases from J; bases unmatched to any gene: 7. CDR3 sequence: CASSLVFSGGGEQYF. CDR3 DNA sequence: TGTGCCAGCAGCTTAGTATTTAGCGGGGGTGGCGAGCAGTACTTC.

The rearrangement uses TRBV14 and TRBJ2-7, with 8 bases that match TRBD1. Germline loops: CDR1 SGHDN, CDR2 FVKESK. This CDR3 is 15 amino acids long. Trimming removed 4 bases from V and 3 bases from J; junction bases left unmatched: 8. CDR3 in DNA: TGTGCCAGCAGCCGTGGGGGGACAGGACTCTACGAGCAGTACTTC. Translated: CASSRGGTGLYEQYF.

The chain has TRBV9 and TRBJ1-2; D gene ambiguous. The CDR3 is 14 residues long. V was cut by 2 bases and J by 5 bases, with 13 bases left in between. CDR1 and CDR2 (germline): SGDLS, YYNGEE. The CDR3 sequence: CASSVLSGDYGYTF. CDR3 nucleotides: TGTGCCAGCAGCGTCCTCTCAGGCGATTATGGCTACACCTTC.

This clone turned up a few times. V gene TRBV11-3 combines with J gene TRBJ1-2; possible D gene TRBD1, 6 bases. V was trimmed by 5 bases and J by 3 bases, leaving 13 bases between them. The CDR3 sequence is 14 residues long. Germline V gene lookup returns CDR1 SGHNT and CDR2 YENEEA. The CDR3 sequence: CASSPPGDDYGYTF. The CDR3 DNA reads as TGTGCCAGCAGCCCCCCAGGGGACGACTATGGCTACACCTTC.

This chain joins TRBV7-2 and TRBJ2-3; tentatively, D is TRBD1 (6 bases). V was trimmed by 5 bases and J by 8 bases, leaving 11 bases between them. Germline lookup yields CDR1 SGHTA and CDR2 FQGNSA. The CDR3 contains 12 residues. Written as DNA, the CDR3 is TGTGCCAGCAGCATGACAGGATCTACGCAGTATTTT. It translates to CASSMTGSTQYF.

Concerning this clone: This sample also contains other DNA sequences that code for the same CDR3. The V gene is TRBV5-4, the J gene TRBJ2-7, with 7 bases matching TRBD1. The germline gives CDR1 SGHNT, CDR2 YYREEE (reference sequence). This CDR3 is built from 15 residues. V shed 3 bases, J shed 2 bases, and the junction held 8 bases outside the gene matches. CDR3 sequence reads: CASSSGTGAPYEQYF. The CDR3 DNA is TGTGCCAGCAGCTCCGGAACAGGGGCCCCCTACGAGCAGTACTTC.

The genes are TRBV29-1 and TRBJ1-2, with a tentative D call TRBD1 (6 bases). There are 12 residues in the CDR3. Trimming stripped 2 bases from V and 7 bases from J, with 11 bases between. The germline CDR1 and CDR2 sequences are SQVTM and ANQGSEA. DNA of the CDR3: TGCAGCGTTGAATCTGGGGGCGGTGGCTACACCTTC. It specifies CSVESGGGGYTF.

This clone was seen a handful of times. This sequence joins TRBV19 and TRBJ1-6, with D hard to call. Germline CDR1 LNHDA, CDR2 SQIVND (reference sequence). The V end was cut by 7 bases, the J end by 7 bases, with 14 bases between. The length of the CDR3 is 14 residues. As DNA, the CDR3 is TGTGCCAGTACTGGGCAGGTCAAAAATTCACCCCTCCACTTT. It specifies CASTGQVKNSPLHF.